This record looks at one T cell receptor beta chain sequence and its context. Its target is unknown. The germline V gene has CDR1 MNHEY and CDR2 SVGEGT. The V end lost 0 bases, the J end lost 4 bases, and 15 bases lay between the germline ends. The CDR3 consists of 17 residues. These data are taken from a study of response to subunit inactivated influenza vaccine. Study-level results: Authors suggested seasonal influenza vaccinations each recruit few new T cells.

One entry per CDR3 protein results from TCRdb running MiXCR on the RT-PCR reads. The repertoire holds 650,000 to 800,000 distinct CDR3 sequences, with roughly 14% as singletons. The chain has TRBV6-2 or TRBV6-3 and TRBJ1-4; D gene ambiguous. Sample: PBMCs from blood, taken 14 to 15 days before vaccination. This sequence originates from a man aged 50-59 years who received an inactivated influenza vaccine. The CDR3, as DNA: TGTGCCAGCAGTTACTCGATGTCAAGACTGAATAATGAAAAACTGTTTTTT. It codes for CASSYSMSRLNNEKLFF.